The clone carrying this T cell receptor (beta chain) appeared a few times. Its antigen is not identified. The data were taken from a study of cytomegalovirus exposure and HLA in healthy donors. Study conclusions and caveats: In an earlier analysis, productive rearrangement rates for most beta V segments clustered near 90% or 30%. Presence/absence analyses treated sequencing depth as roughly uniform across donors. For most TCR sequences rarity was the rule, although some public TCRs occurred in many donors. Per a later analysis, about 17,000 TCR beta sequences showed association with HLA alleles at 0.05 false discovery rate.

13 Jbeta primers and 60 Vbeta primers were used for the PCR. Clones were read by immunoSEQ multiplex PCR, and TCRdb kept only the in-frame ones, dropping some. The table records 120,000 or so clones, less than 90% of them present only once. This CDR3 is 15 amino acids long. V gave up 5 bases and J gave up 5 bases, with 18 bases separating them. Germline V gene data show CDR1 as MNHEY and CDR2 as SVGAGI. Specimen: PBMCs. The gene calls are TRBV6-5 and TRBJ2-5; D is unclear. The clonotype originates from a young man in good health and CMV-seropositive. The CDR3 is CASSPLPVPRETQYF. The CDR3 coding sequence is TGTGCCAGCAGTCCCCTCCCTGTTCCGAGGGAGACCCAGTACTTC.